Sequencing of this TCR beta chain was carried out in a study of cytomegalovirus exposure and HLA in healthy donors listed by TCRdb under 2017. Context from the whole study: In an earlier analysis of some 550 of the donors, about 270 Gb of sequence data and 117 million unique TCR beta sequences from about 190 million T cells were reported. In the later analysis, no new phenotypic data were used to find candidate immune exposures; instead, reliance was placed on TCR beta sequences and their occurrence across donors. Both class I and class II loci were covered by HLA typing, at four-digit resolution. An early release that covered some 630 HLA-typed donors contained about 290 gigabases of sequencing data and 80 million or so unique TCR sequences. In a later genetic analysis, genome-wide SNP genotypes for about three fifths of the 666 donors were used, and that subset was treated as a discovery cohort. Among the approximately 420 genotyped donors, around 81% belonged to the genetic ancestry cluster associated with self-reported Caucasian donors. The study aimed to test whether cataloging public T cell receptors could reveal signatures of past pathogen exposure. To study patterns of TCR occurrence, a later analysis re-analyzed previously published TCR beta repertoires from just over 650 donors and added high-resolution HLA genotyping. The study profiled the T cell repertoires of approximately 700 subjects by immunosequencing and related them to cytomegalovirus serostatus. Typing coverage differed by locus: A, B, C, DRB1 and DQB1 were typed in roughly 620-630 donors, DQA1 in about 510, DPA1 in some 570, and DPB1 in 472. A separate validation cohort of approximately 120 different subjects was used in addition to the roughly 720-subject first cohort. An earlier analysis of fewer than 750 of the donors used high-throughput TCR beta sequencing to judge whether each TCR beta V gene segment behaved as functional or pseudogenic. On average, around 200,000 unique TCR beta nucleotide sequences were sequenced per donor among a few hundred genotyped donors of the cohort, with about 17% of those sequences being non-productive. To predict cytomegalovirus infection status, the study brought together high-throughput TCR immunosequencing, statistical association of individual TCRs with disease status, and machine learning. Donor age, sex, ethnicity and CMV serostatus were compiled alongside the repertoire data. Four or five DR-DQ haplotypes were handled as single units for association and clustering because linkage in the cohort was strong. Every discovery cohort repertoire had been produced on one sequencing platform.

Points the paper makes about the study in general: In a later analysis, the rate of TCR association differed among HLA loci, with DRB1 alleles having the most associated TCRs and HLA-C alleles having the fewest. In vitro tests confirmed that a few of the cytomegalovirus-associated TCR beta chains recognize cytomegalovirus antigens. Because HLA typing was unavailable for some donors at each locus, only the typed subset was used in association tests. In a later analysis, HLA-associated TCR beta chains showed more clonal expansion and lower generation probabilities than non-associated chains that were equally common. In a later genetic analysis, a missense DCLRE1C variant was associated with V-gene and J-gene trimming of TCR beta chains, and the association was replicated in an independent cohort. For the cohort, immune exposure information was limited to CMV serostatus. Strong co-occurrence of HLA alleles, especially DR and DQ, made assigning TCR associations to individual alleles difficult. Because the 87-base-pair reads could not distinguish some IMGT-functional V segments, including TRBV6-2 and TRBV6-3, those segments were excluded. According to a later genetic analysis, donors in an Asian-associated ancestry cluster had fewer N-insertions in productive TCRs than the roughly 670-donor mean. In a later analysis, some 18,000 TCR beta sequences were associated with specific HLA alleles at a false discovery rate of 0.05. A further reported finding was that TCR beta sequences accurately predicted the HLA-A and HLA-B alleles for most subjects in the first cohort. The cohort was sequenced for TCR beta chains only, and without alpha or paired-chain data the features that could be detected were limited. In the study, around 160 TCR beta chains were listed as associated with cytomegalovirus. In a later analysis, most CMV-associated TCR beta chains were found to appear HLA-restricted, with HLA associations seemingly driven largely by CMV exposure. Correlated functional status among segregating V segments might reflect linkage disequilibrium, but an unknown experimental factor could not be ruled out. In an earlier analysis of a few hundred of the donors, most TCR beta V segments were observed in productive rearrangements about 90% or about 30% of the time, broadly matching IMGT annotations. Most TCR sequences were observed very rarely across donors, whereas some public TCRs were present in many individuals. A group of highly shared sequence variants was considered likely to be a technical artifact of the sequencing pipeline. Roughly uniform sequencing depth across donors was assumed in presence/absence analyses, although this assumption may not hold. Cytomegalovirus status was reported to be diagnosed by the classifier with high specificity and sensitivity in both the original and validation cohorts. It was suggested by the authors that the approach could potentially be generalized to other disease states and immunological phenotypes. According to a later analysis, parvovirus B19, influenza, CMV and Epstein-Barr virus appeared linked to several top co-occurrence clusters. Seventeen rarely observed V segments, including chromosome 9 orphons, were excluded from the earlier analysis of some 590 of the donors because counts were too low.

The library was produced with the immunoSEQ multiplex PCR assay. For the multiplex PCR, a mixture combining 60 forward primers for TCR Vbeta segments and 13 reverse primers for TCR Jbeta segments was used. A multiplex PCR assay on genomic DNA amplified the CDR3 region of rearranged TCR beta genes. The Illumina HiSeq System was used to sequence the amplified TCR beta libraries as 87-base-pair reads. The study's processing was this. A later analysis tallied roughly 80 million unique TCR beta chains across the 666 repertoires, and approximately 9.9 million of those chains were shared by two or more donors. To remove PCR and sequencing errors, raw reads were error-corrected and collapsed into unique sequences using a nearest-neighbor algorithm that merged closely related sequences. Alignment of CDR3 sequences to IMGT reference sequences was used to assign V, D and J gene segments. For a sequence to be retained, a match of at least six nucleotides to both a V gene segment and a J gene segment was required. A rearrangement counted as productive if the CDR3 had no stop codons and remained in frame with V and J, and every other rearrangement counted as non-productive. CDR3 was defined according to IMGT convention as the region running from the second conserved V-encoded cysteine to the conserved J-encoded phenylalanine. The earlier analysis of some 540 of the donors excluded any sequence lacking an unambiguous match to a single V gene segment. An earlier analysis of a few hundred of the donors called V segments functional above 56.7% productive rearrangements and segregating when the between-donor standard deviation exceeded 5%. A statistical classification framework was built for diagnosing cytomegalovirus status from the catalog of TCR beta chain sequences. V and J gene assignment, in a later analysis, came from comparing TCR nucleotide sequences with IMGT/GENE-DB human TR gene sequences. Using the TCRdist pipeline, a later analysis assigned CDR3 sequences along with most-parsimonious VDJ recombination scenarios. In a later analysis, each TCR beta chain was defined by its CDR3 amino acid sequence together with its V-gene family, and reads lacking a unique V-gene family were excluded. As a way to deal with suspected cross-contamination and a sequencing artifact, a later analysis dropped roughly 620 nucleotide sequences that were highly shared and had low generation probability. For each public chain, a later analysis derived a clonal expansion index from normalized ranks of inferred template counts within each repertoire. Generation probabilities in a later analysis came from a VDJ recombination model fitted to out-of-frame rearrangements, and those results were checked against IGoR. Hypergeometric tests were used in a later analysis to score TCR-TCR, TCR-HLA and TCR-CMV co-occurrence, with a repertoire-size bias correction applied to the TCR pairs. A later analysis estimated false discovery rates by permuting HLA or CMV assignments 20 times. In a later analysis, co-occurring TCRs were grouped using DBSCAN, with TCRdist sequence similarity added in when clustering inside HLA-allele-positive subsets. Repertoires with fewer than 30,000 or more than 120,000 public chains, plus five repertoires with anomalous nucleotide sharing, were excluded from co-occurrence clustering. Here the immuneACCESS table is served through TCRdb, limited to in-frame sequences with V and J called. Missing clones are a known gap in these copies; in checked studies unresolved V genes cover under half, and the rest lacks a known reason. V, J and clone size reflect that table, while D and trimming were determined from the DNA. The sample contains over 80,000 clones, about four fifths of them found a single time. 3% to 4% of the sample comes from the top ten.

The CDR3 runs 16 amino acids, cysteine and phenylalanine included. Just the 48-base CDR3 DNA is kept, in frame starting at base 1. Per the germline V gene, SGHTA is the CDR1 and FQGNSA is the CDR2. V was cut back by 5 bases and J by 1 base, leaving a gap of 17 bases between them. In total, approximately 700 healthy bone marrow donors made up the cohort. At the time of sampling, all cohort members were nominally healthy, though unrecorded immune exposures were likely present. The donor tested CMV seronegative and was one of the 352 seronegative cohort members. A peripheral blood sample was provided by each donor, and peripheral blood mononuclear cells were used for TCR beta sequencing. Genomic DNA was extracted from the blood cell samples with the Qiagen DNeasy Blood Extraction Kit. Concerning this clone: Its antigen is unknown. No much larger clone is present one base from it, and per-base qualities are unavailable.

The clonotype comes from a man aged 50 or older in good health and CMV-seronegative. Source material: PBMCs. The receptor chain draws on TRBV7-2 and TRBJ1-1, and perhaps TRBD1 as D gene, on 5 matching bases. The nucleotide sequence reads TGTGCCAGCAGCCTACGGGGGGGGGAGACGAACACTGAAGCTTTCTTT. It translates as CASSLRGGETNTEAFF.